This note documents a single T cell receptor (beta chain) sequence. What it binds is not known. Germline loops: CDR1 SGHRS, CDR2 YFSETQ. There are 12 residues in the CDR3. V lost 5 bases, J lost 4 bases, and 9 bases lay in between. Unique molecular identifiers tagged individual cDNA molecules. MiXCR, applied by TCRdb to the 5' RACE reads, yields one record per CDR3 protein. The sample carries roughly 100,000 distinct CDR3 sequences, roughly 12% recorded once. This entry comes from a study of early T cells in non-severe SARS-CoV-2 infection. Study-level information: Chains stayed unpaired after sequencing of bulk RNA from unsorted whole blood. Points from the study as a whole: VDJdb matching, biased toward anti-spike CD8 responses, missed private and CD4 specificities.

The sequence came from an adult who was a healthcare worker with PCR-confirmed SARS-CoV-2 infection or an uninfected control (not recorded which). The chain uses TRBV5-1 and TRBJ2-5; D not certain. Material: whole blood, obtained at baseline. The CDR3 bases are TGCGCCAGCAGGAGGCCCCCAGAGACCCAGTACTTC. Protein sequence: CASRRPPETQYF.